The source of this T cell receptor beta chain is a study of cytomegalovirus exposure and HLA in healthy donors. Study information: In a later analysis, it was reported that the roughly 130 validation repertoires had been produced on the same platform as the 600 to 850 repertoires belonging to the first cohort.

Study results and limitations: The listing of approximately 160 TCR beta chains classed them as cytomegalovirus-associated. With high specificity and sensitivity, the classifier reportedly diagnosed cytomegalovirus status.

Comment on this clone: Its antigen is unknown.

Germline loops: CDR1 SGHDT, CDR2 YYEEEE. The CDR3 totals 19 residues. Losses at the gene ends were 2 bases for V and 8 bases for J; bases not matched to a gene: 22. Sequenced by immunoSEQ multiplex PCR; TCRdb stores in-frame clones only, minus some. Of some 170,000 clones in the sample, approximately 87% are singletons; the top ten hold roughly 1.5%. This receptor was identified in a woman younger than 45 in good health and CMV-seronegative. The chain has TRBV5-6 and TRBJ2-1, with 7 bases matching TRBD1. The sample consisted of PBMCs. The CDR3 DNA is TGTGCCAGCAGCTTAATACCCCTTAGACAGGGAAGGAAGAGTTATGAGCAGTTCTTC. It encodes CASSLIPLRQGRKSYEQFF.